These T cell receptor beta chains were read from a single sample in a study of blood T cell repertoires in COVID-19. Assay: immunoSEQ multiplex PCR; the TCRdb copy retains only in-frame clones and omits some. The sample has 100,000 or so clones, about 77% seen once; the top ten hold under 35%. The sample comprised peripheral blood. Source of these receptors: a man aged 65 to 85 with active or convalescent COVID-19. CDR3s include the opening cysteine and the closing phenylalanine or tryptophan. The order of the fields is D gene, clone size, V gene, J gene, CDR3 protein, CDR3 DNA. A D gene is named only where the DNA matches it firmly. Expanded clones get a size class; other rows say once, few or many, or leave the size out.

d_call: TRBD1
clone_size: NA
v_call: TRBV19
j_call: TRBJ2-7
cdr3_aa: CASSTLGQGTDEQYF
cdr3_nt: TGTGCCAGTAGTACCCTCGGACAGGGGACGGACGAGCAGTACTTC

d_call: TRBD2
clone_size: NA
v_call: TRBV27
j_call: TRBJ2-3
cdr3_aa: CASMLSGGLWTDTQYF
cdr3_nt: TGTGCCAGCATGTTGAGCGGGGGGCTGTGGACAGATACGCAGTATTTT

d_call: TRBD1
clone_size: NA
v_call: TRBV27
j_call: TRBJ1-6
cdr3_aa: CASSSRQGASSYNSPLHF
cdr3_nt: TGTGCCAGCAGTTCCCGACAGGGGGCGAGCTCCTATAATTCACCCCTCCACTTT

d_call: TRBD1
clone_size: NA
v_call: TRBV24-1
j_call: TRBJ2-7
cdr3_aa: CATGGRNYEQYF
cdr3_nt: TGTGCCACAGGGGGCCGTAACTACGAGCAGTACTTC

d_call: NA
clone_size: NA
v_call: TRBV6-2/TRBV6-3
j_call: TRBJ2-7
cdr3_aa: CASSYSAVAGVYEQYF
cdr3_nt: TGTGCCAGCAGTTACTCTGCCGTGGCAGGGGTCTACGAGCAGTACTTC

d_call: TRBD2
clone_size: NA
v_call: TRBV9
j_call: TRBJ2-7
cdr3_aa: CASSGTSGSGEQYF
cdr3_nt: TGTGCCAGCAGCGGGACTAGCGGGAGCGGTGAGCAGTACTTC

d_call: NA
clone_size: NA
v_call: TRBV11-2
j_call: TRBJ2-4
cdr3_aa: CASSEGAGPKNIQYF
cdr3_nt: TGTGCCAGCAGCGAAGGGGCAGGGCCAAAAAACATTCAGTACTTC

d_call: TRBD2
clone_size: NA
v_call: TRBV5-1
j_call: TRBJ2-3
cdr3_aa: CASSLVSVAGVTDTQYF
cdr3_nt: TGCGCCAGCAGCTTGGTCTCGGTAGCGGGGGTGACAGATACGCAGTATTTT

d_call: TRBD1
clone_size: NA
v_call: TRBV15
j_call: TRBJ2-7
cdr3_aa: CATSTGQNYEQYF
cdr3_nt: TGTGCCACCAGCACGGGACAGAACTACGAGCAGTACTTC

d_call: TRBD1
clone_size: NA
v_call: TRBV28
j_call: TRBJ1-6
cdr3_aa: CASSSGQGGYNSPLHF
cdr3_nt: TGTGCCAGCAGTTCCGGACAGGGCGGCTATAATTCACCCCTCCACTTT

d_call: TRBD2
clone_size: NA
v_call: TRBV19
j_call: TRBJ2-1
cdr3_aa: CASSMFQRELNEQFF
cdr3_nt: TGTGCCAGTAGTATGTTCCAGCGGGAGCTCAATGAGCAGTTCTTC

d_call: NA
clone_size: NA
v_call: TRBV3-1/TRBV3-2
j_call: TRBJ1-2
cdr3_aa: CASSQRGAGYTF
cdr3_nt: TGTGCCAGCAGCCAGCGGGGGGCTGGCTACACCTTC

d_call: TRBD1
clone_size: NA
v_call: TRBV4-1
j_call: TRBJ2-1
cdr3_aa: CASSQVPGQGTGEQFF
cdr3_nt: TGCGCCAGCAGCCAGGTCCCGGGACAGGGGACGGGAGAGCAGTTCTTC

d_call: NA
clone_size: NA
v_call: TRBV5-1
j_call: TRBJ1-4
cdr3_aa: CASSLGRAPDEKLFF
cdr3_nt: TGCGCCAGCAGCTTGGGGCGGGCCCCCGATGAAAAACTGTTTTTT

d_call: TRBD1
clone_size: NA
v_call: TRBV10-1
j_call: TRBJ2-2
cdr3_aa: CASSELMMGQGLTGELFF
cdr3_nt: TGCGCCAGCAGTGAGCTTATGATGGGACAGGGGCTAACCGGGGAGCTGTTTTTT

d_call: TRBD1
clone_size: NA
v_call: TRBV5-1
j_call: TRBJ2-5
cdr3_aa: CASNSRSQGAGETQYF
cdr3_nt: TGCGCCAGCAACTCCCGGTCGCAGGGGGCCGGAGAGACCCAGTACTTC

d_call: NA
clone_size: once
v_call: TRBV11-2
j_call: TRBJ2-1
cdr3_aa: CASSLVGRGEQFF
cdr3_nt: TGTGCCAGCAGCTTAGTGGGGCGGGGTGAGCAGTTCTTC

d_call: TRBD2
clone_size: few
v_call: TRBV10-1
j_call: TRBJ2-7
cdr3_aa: CASIGLAVSYEQYF
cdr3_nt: TGCGCCAGCATCGGACTAGCGGTCTCCTACGAGCAGTACTTC

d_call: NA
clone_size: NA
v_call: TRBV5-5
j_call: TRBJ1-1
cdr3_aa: CASSLRTEDTEAFF
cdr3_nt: TGTGCCAGCAGCCTACGGACAGAAGACACTGAAGCTTTCTTT

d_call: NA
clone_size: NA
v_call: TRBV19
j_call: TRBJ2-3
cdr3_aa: CASSIEGWKSTDTQYF
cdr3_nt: TGTGCCAGTAGTATAGAGGGCTGGAAGAGCACAGATACGCAGTATTTT

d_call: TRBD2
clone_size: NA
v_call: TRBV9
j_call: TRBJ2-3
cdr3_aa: CASSAGGGSGTDTQYF
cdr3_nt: TGTGCCAGCAGCGCGGGGGGGGGATCGGGCACAGATACGCAGTATTTT

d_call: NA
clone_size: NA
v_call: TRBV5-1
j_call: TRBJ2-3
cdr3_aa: CASSLGGPADTQYF
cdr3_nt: TGCGCCAGCAGCTTGGGGGGGCCGGCAGATACGCAGTATTTT

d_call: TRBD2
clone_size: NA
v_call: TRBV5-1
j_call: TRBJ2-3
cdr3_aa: CASSSGSGARTDTQYF
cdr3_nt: TGCGCCAGCAGCTCCGGAAGCGGGGCACGCACAGATACGCAGTATTTT

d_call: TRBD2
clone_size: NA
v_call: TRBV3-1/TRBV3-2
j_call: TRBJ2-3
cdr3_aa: CASSQDGLAANGNTQYF
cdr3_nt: TGTGCCAGCAGCCAAGATGGACTAGCGGCCAATGGGAATACGCAGTATTTT

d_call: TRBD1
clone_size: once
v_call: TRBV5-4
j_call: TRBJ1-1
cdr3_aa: CASSLGTGGNTEAFF
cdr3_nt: TGTGCCAGCAGCTTGGGGACAGGGGGTAATACTGAAGCTTTCTTT

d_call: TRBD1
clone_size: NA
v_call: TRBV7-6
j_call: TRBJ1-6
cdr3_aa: CASSLRQGQNSPLHF
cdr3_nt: TGTGCCAGCAGCCTTAGACAGGGGCAAAATTCACCCCTCCACTTT

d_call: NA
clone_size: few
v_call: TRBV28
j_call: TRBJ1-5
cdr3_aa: CASSRLAGMGNQPQHF
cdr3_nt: TGTGCCAGCAGTCGACTAGCGGGGATGGGCAATCAGCCCCAGCATTTT